One and the same sample provided the 26 T cell receptor beta chains below, sequenced in a study of blood T cell repertoires in COVID-19. Profiled with immunoSEQ multiplex PCR; TCRdb holds only in-frame clones, not every one. The sample contains some 230,000 clones, 70% to 90% of which appear only once. Sequenced: peripheral blood. The origin of the receptors is a man aged 50 or older who had recovered from COVID-19.

The chain links TRBV19 to TRBJ1-4, with 7 bases matching TRBD1. The V gene end was trimmed by 5 bases and the J gene end by 0 bases; junction bases not matched to a gene: 12. Germline V gene lookup returns CDR1 LNHDA and CDR2 SQIVND (reference sequence). The CDR3 contains 18 residues. In DNA form, the CDR3 reads TGTGCCAGTAGTCGGGACAGCTTGACGATTTCAACTAATGAAAAACTGTTTTTT. It yields the protein CASSRDSLTISTNEKLFF.

This clone was observed a single time. This sequence joins TRBV18 and TRBJ2-5, with 7 bases aligning to TRBD2. Trimming at V came to 7 bases and at J to 1 base, leaving 6 bases not matched to a gene. This CDR3 region has 14 residues. In germline, CDR1 is KGHSH, CDR2 LQKENI. The CDR3 DNA reads TGTGCCAGCTGCGTGGGAGGGATCCAAGAGACCCAGTACTTC. This gives the protein CASCVGGIQETQYF.

The J gene is TRBJ2-7, the V gene TRBV27; D may be TRBD2 (5 bases). The germline V gene has CDR1 MNHEY and CDR2 SMNVEV (reference sequence). This CDR3 contains 14 residues. V was pared by 5 bases and J by 1 base, with 12 bases between. CDR3 nucleotides: TGTGCCAGCAGTCTCGGGATGGGTTCCTACGAGCAGTACTTC. Its translation: CASSLGMGSYEQYF.

This clone was counted a few times. The rearrangement uses TRBV15 and TRBJ2-1; D remains ambiguous. Per the germline V gene, CDR1 is LNHNV and CDR2 is YYDKDF (reference sequence). The V gene lost 0 bases and the J gene lost 3 bases, with 9 bases spanning the gap. CDR3 length equals 15 residues. CDR3 DNA sequence: TGTGCCACCAGCAGAGAGCCAGGTATCTACAATGAGCAGTTCTTC. Translation gives CATSREPGIYNEQFF.

This chain links TRBV29-1 with TRBJ1-6; 7 bases match TRBD1. There are 18 residues in the CDR3. From germline, CDR1 is SQVTM and CDR2 ANQGSEA. J gave up 3 bases and V 2 bases, and 13 bases lay outside the gene matches. CDR3 sequence (DNA): TGCAGCGTTGAATCTACTAGTGACAGGGTATTCTATAATTCACCCCTCCACTTT. This gives the protein CSVESTSDRVFYNSPLHF.

The chain recombines TRBV4-1 with TRBJ2-5; 7 nucleotides match TRBD2. J lost 0 bases, V lost 1 base, and 11 bases had no gene match. Germline CDR1 reads MGHRA; CDR2 reads YSYEKL. The CDR3 has 18 amino acids. The CDR3: CASSQGLWGGEYQETQYF. CDR3 nucleotides: TGCGCCAGCAGCCAAGGTCTTTGGGGGGGAGAGTACCAAGAGACCCAGTACTTC.

This rearrangement joins TRBV2 to TRBJ2-3, with 12 positions matching TRBD2. The germline V gene encodes CDR1 SNHLY and CDR2 FYNNEI. The CDR3 runs 15 residues. Trimming cost V 6 bases and J 3 bases; bases outside gene matches: 4. The CDR3 region is CASRTSGRSTDTQYF. CDR3 nucleotides: TGTGCCAGCAGGACTAGCGGGAGAAGTACAGATACGCAGTATTTT.

In DNA form, the CDR3 reads TGTGCCAGTAGTTTTGGAGCGGGAGGGCCCAATGAGCAGTTCTTC. This translates into CASSFGAGGPNEQFF. V usage is TRBV19 and J usage is TRBJ2-1, with 10 bases aligning to TRBD2. Trimming took 5 bases from V and 6 from J; bases not matched to a gene: 7. CDR1 LNHDA and CDR2 SQIVND come from the germline V gene (reference sequence). The CDR3 has 15 residues. Complete variable domain (other parts from reference TRBV19 and TRBJ2-1): DGGITQSPKYLFRKEGQNVTLSCEQNLNHDAMYWYRQDPGQGLRLIYYSQIVNDFQKGDIAEGYSVSREKKESFPLTVTSAQKNPTAFYLCASSFGAGGPNEQFFGPGTRLTVL.

The chain recombines TRBV27 with TRBJ1-1; 9 nucleotides agree with TRBD1. Trimming removed 4 bases from V and 0 bases from J; junction bases left unmatched: 9. The CDR3 has 17 amino acids. From germline, CDR1 is MNHEY and CDR2 SMNVEV (reference sequence). The DNA for the CDR3 is TGTGCCAGCAGTTCACCGGGACAGGGCCTTTTGAACACTGAAGCTTTCTTT. This gives the protein CASSSPGQGLLNTEAFF.

The gene calls are TRBV18 and TRBJ2-6, with D tentatively TRBD1 (5 bases). Germline CDR1 and CDR2: KGHSH and LQKENI. V lost 6 bases and J 3 bases, leaving 15 bases between the germline ends. The CDR3 is 16 amino acids. CDR3 sequence (DNA): TGTGCCAGCTCCCGGCTGGACACTGGTGGGGCCAACGTCCTGACTTTC. This gives the protein CASSRLDTGGANVLTF.

The chain is built from TRBV5-6 and TRBJ2-7, with 10 nucleotides matching TRBD1. The CDR3 is made up of 13 amino acids. The germline V gene has CDR1 SGHDT and CDR2 YYEEEE. Trimming at V came to 4 bases and at J to 5 bases, leaving 3 bases not matched to a gene. The CDR3 DNA follows: TGTGCCAGCAGCCTGGGACAGGGGAACGAGCAGTACTTC. This encodes CASSLGQGNEQYF.

The rearrangement uses TRBV9 and TRBJ2-1; 7 bases fit TRBD1. Trimming took 2 bases from V and 3 from J; bases not matched to a gene: 17. CDR1 and CDR2 (germline): SGDLS, YYNGEE. The CDR3 extends over 19 amino acids. The CDR3 bases are TGTGCCAGCAGCGTTTCCTCCCAGGGACAGCACTTTATCTACAATGAGCAGTTCTTC. This translates into CASSVSSQGQHFIYNEQFF.

This clone appeared once. The V and J genes are TRBV19 and TRBJ1-5; D possibly corresponds to TRBD1 (6 bases). CDR1 is LNHDA and CDR2 is SQIVND in the germline V gene (reference sequence). The CDR3 covers 15 residues. The germline V and J ends were trimmed by 5 bases and 3 bases, with 14 bases remaining between them. CDR3 sequence (DNA): TGTGCCAGTAGTTTTAGACAGGACTTCAATCAGCCCCAGCATTTT. Translating it yields CASSFRQDFNQPQHF.

This clone has just one count. This rearrangement joins TRBV29-1 to TRBJ2-1, with 12 bases matching TRBD2. V trimming: 0 bases; J trimming: 4 bases; junction bases outside the gene matches: 1. The CDR3 extends over 15 amino acids. Germline lookup yields CDR1 SQVTM and CDR2 ANQGSEA. Here the CDR3 reads CSVEELAGGYNEQFF. Written as DNA, the CDR3 is TGCAGCGTTGAAGAGCTAGCGGGAGGGTACAATGAGCAGTTCTTC.

This chain joins TRBV28 and TRBJ2-7, with 8 bases that match TRBD1. Per the germline V gene, CDR1 is MDHEN and CDR2 is SYDVKM. With V trimmed by 5 bases and J by 6 bases, 12 bases remained unmatched. The CDR3 totals 15 residues. Written as DNA, the CDR3 is TGTGCCAGCAGTCCGGCGGACAGGGCCGCCGTCGAGCAGTACTTC. Its protein is CASSPADRAAVEQYF.

The CDR3: CASILGGSSYNEQFF. The CDR3 DNA sequence: TGTGCCAGCATTCTCGGCGGGAGCTCCTACAATGAGCAGTTCTTC. The chain joins TRBV5-6 to TRBJ2-1; the match to TRBD2 covers 7 bases. Trimming cost V 6 bases and J 0 bases; bases outside gene matches: 6. CDR3 size: 15 residues. CDR1 and CDR2 from the germline V gene are SGHDT and YYEEEE.

This clone came up a few times. V and J are TRBV27 and TRBJ1-5; 8 nucleotides match TRBD1. CDR1 is MNHEY and CDR2 is SMNVEV in the germline V gene (reference sequence). V lost 0 bases to trimming and J lost 3 bases; unmatched junction nucleotides: 7. This CDR3 has 17 residues. The CDR3 region is CASSLSGTGSLNQPQHF. The CDR3 DNA is TGTGCCAGCAGTTTATCGGGGACAGGAAGCCTCAATCAGCCCCAGCATTTT.

The chain is built from TRBV27 and TRBJ2-7; 10 bases map to TRBD1. The germline gives CDR1 MNHEY, CDR2 SMNVEV (reference sequence). The junction had 8 bases not matched to a gene; V was cut back by 5 bases and J by 4 bases. This CDR3 has 15 amino acids. CDR3: CASSVPGTGVYEQYF. DNA for the CDR3: TGTGCCAGCAGTGTCCCCGGGACAGGGGTATACGAGCAGTACTTC.

The rearrangement joins TRBV7-6 to TRBJ2-3, with 7 bases identical to TRBD2. The V segment lost 3 bases and the J segment 2 bases; nucleotides outside the gene matches: 11. The CDR3 loop spans 17 amino acids. From germline, CDR1 is SGHVS and CDR2 FNYEAQ. CDR3 region: CASSFPEGGSLTDTQYF. CDR3 DNA sequence: TGTGCCAGCAGCTTTCCAGAAGGCGGGAGTCTCACAGATACGCAGTATTTT.

This clone was observed at least ten times. The CDR3 DNA follows: TGTGCCAGCAGTTTATCGCAGGGTACCTATAGCAATCAGCCCCAGCATTTT. It yields the protein CASSLSQGTYSNQPQHF. The chain joins TRBV28 to TRBJ1-5; possibly TRBD1 for D (5 bases). The CDR3 has 17 amino acids. Germline CDR1 is MDHEN and CDR2 is SYDVKM. Trimming pared 1 base from V and 0 bases from J, leaving 13 bases between. Supplemented by reference TRBV28 and TRBJ1-5, the full variable domain reads DVKVTQSSRYLVKRTGEKVFLECVQDMDHENMFWYRQDPGLGLRLIYFSYDVKMKEKGDIPEGYSVSREKKERFSLILESASTNQTSMYLCASSLSQGTYSNQPQHFGDGTRLSIL.

The chain recombines TRBV24-1 with TRBJ2-1; 8 nucleotides line up with TRBD1. The CDR3 contains 16 residues. The V and J ends lost 3 bases and 5 bases, in that order; junction bases with no gene match: 8. CDR1 KGHDR and CDR2 SFDVKD come from the germline V gene. In nucleotides, the CDR3 is TGTGCCACCAGTGATCTACGGACAGGGAGGAACAATGAGCAGTTCTTC. This codes for CATSDLRTGRNNEQFF.

V gene TRBV7-2 combines with J gene TRBJ1-3; the D is unclear. There are 14 residues in the CDR3. Trimming removed 5 bases from V and 0 bases from J, with 8 bases in between. Germline loops: CDR1 SGHTA, CDR2 FQGNSA. The CDR3 sequence: CASSPGPSGNTIYF. CDR3 DNA: TGTGCCAGCAGCCCAGGTCCCTCTGGAAACACCATATATTTT.

The J gene is TRBJ2-1, the V gene TRBV29-1; TRBD2 matches 11 bases. Germline V gene sequence: CDR1 SQVTM, CDR2 ANQGSEA. CDR3 length: 14 residues. Trimming took 1 base from V and 8 from J; bases not matched to a gene: 4. This CDR3 is CSVEGSGRAHEQFF. In nucleotides, the CDR3 is TGCAGCGTTGAAGGTAGCGGGAGGGCCCATGAGCAGTTCTTC.

The genes are TRBV19 and TRBJ1-5, with TRBD1 matching over 7 bases. The CDR3 consists of 15 residues. The V segment lost 4 bases and the J segment 1 base; nucleotides outside the gene matches: 4. In germline, CDR1 is LNHDA, CDR2 SQIVND (reference sequence). CDR3 amino acids: CASSKTGMSNQPQHF. The DNA of the CDR3 is TGTGCCAGTAGTAAGACAGGGATGAGCAATCAGCCCCAGCATTTT.

The rearrangement links TRBV9 to TRBJ2-3, with 9 bases lining up with TRBD2. Germline CDR1 reads SGDLS; CDR2 reads YYNGEE. V shed 0 bases, J shed 6 bases, and the junction held 8 bases outside the gene matches. The CDR3 runs 16 residues. This CDR3 reads CASSVERGGRGDTQYF. The CDR3, as DNA: TGTGCCAGCAGCGTAGAACGAGGCGGGAGGGGCGATACGCAGTATTTT. Supplemented by reference TRBV9 and TRBJ2-3, the full variable domain reads DSGVTQTPKHLITATGQRVTLRCSPRSGDLSVYWYQQSLDQGLQFLIQYYNGEERAKGNILERFSAQQFPDLHSELNLSSLELGDSALYFCASSVERGGRGDTQYFGPGTRLTVL.

The chain recombines TRBV19 with TRBJ1-1; 8 positions agree with TRBD1. Unmatched junction bases numbered 7, after V lost 6 bases and J lost 1 base. The CDR3 is made up of 15 amino acids. Looked up from germline, CDR1 is LNHDA and CDR2 is SQIVND (reference sequence). The CDR3 sequence is CASRSGGTGNTEAFF. The CDR3 nucleotides are TGTGCCAGTAGATCCGGAGGGACAGGGAACACTGAAGCTTTCTTT.